Listed below are T cell receptor beta chains from one sample, sequenced in a study of blood T cell repertoires in COVID-19. Here immunoSEQ multiplex PCR was the method, and the copy in TCRdb shows in-frame clones only, minus some. The sample lists 150,000 to 180,000 clones; 80% were seen once. The material sequenced was peripheral blood. All receptors come from a man aged 55 to 70 with acute or convalescent COVID-19. The CDR3 runs from the conserved cysteine through the conserved F or W. The order of the fields is clone size, V gene, J gene, CDR3 protein. Size tells how often a clone was seen (once, few, many) or the class of an expanded clone, and some rows leave it out.

>.|TRBV28|TRBJ1-2
CASSAPGEGGYYGYTF
>.|TRBV5-6|TRBJ2-1
CASSLRLGPYNEQFF
>.|TRBV11-2|TRBJ2-3
CASSLILAGADTQYF
>.|TRBV21-1|TRBJ2-3
CASSKPQGVPPDTQYF
>once|TRBV19|TRBJ1-6
CASRETGTVNSPLHF
>.|TRBV9|TRBJ2-2
CASSPRTSGIVTGELFF
>.|TRBV28|TRBJ2-7
CASLPFPRGEQYF
>.|TRBV9|TRBJ2-7
CASSAGQGVFYEQYF
>.|TRBV4-2|TRBJ1-5
CASSQDHRVDQPQHF
>.|TRBV3-1/TRBV3-2|TRBJ1-5
CASSQPLGGPQHF
>.|TRBV11-2|TRBJ1-2
CASTAGGTGPGYTF
>.|TRBV18|TRBJ1-2
CASSPTGREYGYTF
>.|TRBV5-4|TRBJ1-4
CASSLAGGREGEKLFF
>.|TRBV5-5|TRBJ2-3
CASTYQVPDTQYF
>.|TRBV18|TRBJ1-2
CASSPSDRGRGGYTF
>.|TRBV9|TRBJ2-1
CASSTTGMDEQFF
>once|TRBV13|TRBJ2-2
CASSLQPGGRELFF
>.|TRBV2|TRBJ1-2
CASSVYNSYGYTF
>.|TRBV5-4|TRBJ1-2
CASSSGREVGGYTF
>.|TRBV6-6|TRBJ2-5
CASRSSGTSGETQYF
>.|TRBV7-9|TRBJ2-2
CASSFRDRGLTGELFF
>.|TRBV7-2|TRBJ1-5
CASRFRTGNNQPQHF
>.|TRBV12-3/TRBV12-4|TRBJ1-6
CASSTTLPPLHF
>many|TRBV7-2|TRBJ1-2
CASSLDGTGVNYGYTF
>.|TRBV27|TRBJ2-1
CASSFHSGRPIEQFF